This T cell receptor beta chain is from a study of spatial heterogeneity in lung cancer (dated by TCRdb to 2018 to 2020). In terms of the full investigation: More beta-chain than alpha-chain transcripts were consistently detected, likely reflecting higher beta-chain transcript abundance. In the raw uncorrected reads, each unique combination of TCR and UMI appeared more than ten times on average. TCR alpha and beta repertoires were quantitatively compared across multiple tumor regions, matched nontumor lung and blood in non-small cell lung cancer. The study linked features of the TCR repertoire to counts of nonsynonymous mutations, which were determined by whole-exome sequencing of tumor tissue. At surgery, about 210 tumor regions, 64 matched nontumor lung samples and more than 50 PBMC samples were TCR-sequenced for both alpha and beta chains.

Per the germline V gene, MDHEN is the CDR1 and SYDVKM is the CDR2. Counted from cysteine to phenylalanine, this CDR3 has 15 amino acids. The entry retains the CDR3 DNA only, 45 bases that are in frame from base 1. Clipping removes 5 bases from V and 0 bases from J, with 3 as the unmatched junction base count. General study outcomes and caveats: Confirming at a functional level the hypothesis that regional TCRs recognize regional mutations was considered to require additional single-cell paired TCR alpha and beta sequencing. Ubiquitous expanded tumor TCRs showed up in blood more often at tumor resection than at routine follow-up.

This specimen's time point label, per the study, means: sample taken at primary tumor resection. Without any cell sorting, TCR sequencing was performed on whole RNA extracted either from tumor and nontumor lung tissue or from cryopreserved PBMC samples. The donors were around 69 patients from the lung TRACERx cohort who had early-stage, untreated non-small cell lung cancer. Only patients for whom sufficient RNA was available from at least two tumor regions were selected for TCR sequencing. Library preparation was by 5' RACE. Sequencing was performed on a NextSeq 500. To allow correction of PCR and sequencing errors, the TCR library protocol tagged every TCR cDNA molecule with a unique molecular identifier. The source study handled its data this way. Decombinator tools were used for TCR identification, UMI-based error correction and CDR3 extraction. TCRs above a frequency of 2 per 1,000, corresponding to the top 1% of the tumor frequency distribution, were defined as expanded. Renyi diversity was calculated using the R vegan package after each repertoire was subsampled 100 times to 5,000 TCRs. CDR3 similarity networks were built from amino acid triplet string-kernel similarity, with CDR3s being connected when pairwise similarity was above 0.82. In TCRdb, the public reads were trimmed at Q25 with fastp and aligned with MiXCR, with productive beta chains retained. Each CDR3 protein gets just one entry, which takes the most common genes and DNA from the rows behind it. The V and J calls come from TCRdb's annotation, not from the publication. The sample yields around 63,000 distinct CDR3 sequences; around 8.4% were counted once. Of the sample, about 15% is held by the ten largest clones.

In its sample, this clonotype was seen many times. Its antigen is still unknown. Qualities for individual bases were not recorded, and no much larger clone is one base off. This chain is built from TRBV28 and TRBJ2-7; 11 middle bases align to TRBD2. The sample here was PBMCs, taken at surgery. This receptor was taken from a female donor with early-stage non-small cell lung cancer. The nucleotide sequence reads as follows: TGTGCCAGCAGTAGAACTAGCGGGAGCTCCTACGAGCAGTACTTC. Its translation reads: CASSRTSGSSYEQYF.